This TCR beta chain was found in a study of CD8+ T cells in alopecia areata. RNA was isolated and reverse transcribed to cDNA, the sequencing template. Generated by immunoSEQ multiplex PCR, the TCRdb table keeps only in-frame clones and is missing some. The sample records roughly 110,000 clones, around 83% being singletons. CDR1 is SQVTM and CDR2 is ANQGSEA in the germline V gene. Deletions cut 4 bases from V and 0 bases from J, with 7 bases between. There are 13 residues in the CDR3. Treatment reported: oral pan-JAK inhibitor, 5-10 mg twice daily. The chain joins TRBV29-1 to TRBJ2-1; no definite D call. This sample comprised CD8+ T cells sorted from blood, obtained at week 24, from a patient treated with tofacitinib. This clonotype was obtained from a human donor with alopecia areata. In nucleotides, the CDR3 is TGCAGCGTTGTTTCCAGCTCCTACAATGAGCAGTTCTTC. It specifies CSVVSSSYNEQFF.